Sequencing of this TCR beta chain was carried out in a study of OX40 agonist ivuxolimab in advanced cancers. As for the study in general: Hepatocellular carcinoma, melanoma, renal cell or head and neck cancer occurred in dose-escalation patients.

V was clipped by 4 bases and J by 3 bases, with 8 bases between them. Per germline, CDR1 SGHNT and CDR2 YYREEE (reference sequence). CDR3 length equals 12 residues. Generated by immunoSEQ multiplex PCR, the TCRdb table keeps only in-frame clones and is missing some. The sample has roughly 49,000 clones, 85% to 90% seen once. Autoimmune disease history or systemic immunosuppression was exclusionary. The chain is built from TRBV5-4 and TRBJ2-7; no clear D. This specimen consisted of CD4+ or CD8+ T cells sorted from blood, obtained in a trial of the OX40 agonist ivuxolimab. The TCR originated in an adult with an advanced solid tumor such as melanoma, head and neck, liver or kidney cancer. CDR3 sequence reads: CASSPTGYEQYF. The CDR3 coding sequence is TGTGCCAGCAGCCCCACGGGCTACGAGCAGTACTTC. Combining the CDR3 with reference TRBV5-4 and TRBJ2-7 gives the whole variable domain ETGVTQSPTHLIKTRGQQVTLRCSSQSGHNTVSWYQQALGQGPQFIFQYYREEENGRGNFPPRFSGLQFPNYSSELNVNALELDDSALYLCASSPTGYEQYFGPGTRLTVT.